Sequencing of this T cell receptor beta chain was carried out in a study of resident and recirculating memory T cells in vitiligo. Study-wide context: Shave-biopsy epidermis from lesional and nonlesional skin was sequenced alongside PBMCs.

Findings and limits, study-wide: Sequences differed between biopsy sites and patients, suggesting private specificity. No single dominant TCR clone appeared; lesion clonality varied.

A remark on this clone: Its matching antigen is unknown.

The data were produced by immunoSEQ multiplex PCR, yet TCRdb's version contains in-frame clones alone and is incomplete. The repertoire has tens of thousands of clones, roughly nine tenths of them found once; the top ten carry just under 5%. Stability required unchanged lesions during the previous 6 months. Germline CDR1 MDHEN, CDR2 SYDVKM. With 6 bases clipped from V and 5 bases from J, the junction kept 9 bases outside the gene matches. The CDR3 is made up of 14 amino acids. This sequence originates from a male donor with vitiligo. The V gene is TRBV28, the J gene TRBJ1-2, with TRBD1 matching 7 bases. Sequenced sample: blood. CDR3 DNA sequence: TGTGCCAGCAGCCTCACAGGGGTCCGATATGGCTACACCTTC. Translation gives CASSLTGVRYGYTF.